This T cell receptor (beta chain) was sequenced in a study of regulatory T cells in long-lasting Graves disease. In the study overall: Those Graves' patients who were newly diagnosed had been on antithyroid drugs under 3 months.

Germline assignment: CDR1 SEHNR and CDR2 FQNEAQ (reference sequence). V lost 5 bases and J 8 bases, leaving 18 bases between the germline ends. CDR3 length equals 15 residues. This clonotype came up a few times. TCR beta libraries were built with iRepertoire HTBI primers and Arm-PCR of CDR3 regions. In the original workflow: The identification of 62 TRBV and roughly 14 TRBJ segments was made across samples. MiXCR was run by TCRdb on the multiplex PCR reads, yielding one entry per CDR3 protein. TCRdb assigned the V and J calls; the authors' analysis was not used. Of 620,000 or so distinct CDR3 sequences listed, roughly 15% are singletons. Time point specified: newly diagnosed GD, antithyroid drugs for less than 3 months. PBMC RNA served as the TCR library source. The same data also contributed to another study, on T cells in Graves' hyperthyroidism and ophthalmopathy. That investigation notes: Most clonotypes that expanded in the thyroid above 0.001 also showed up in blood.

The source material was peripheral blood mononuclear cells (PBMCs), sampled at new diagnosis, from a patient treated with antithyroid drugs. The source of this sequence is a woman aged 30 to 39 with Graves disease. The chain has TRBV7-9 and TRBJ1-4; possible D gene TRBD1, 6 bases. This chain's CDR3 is CASSPAGAMGEKLFF. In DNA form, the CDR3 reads TGTGCCAGCAGCCCAGCGGGGGCTATGGGGGAAAAACTGTTTTTT. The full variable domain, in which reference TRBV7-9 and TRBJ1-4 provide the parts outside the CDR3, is DTGVSQNPRHKITKRGQNVTFRCDPISEHNRLYWYRQTLGQGPEFLTYFQNEAQLEKSRLLSDRFSAERPKGSFSTLEIQRTEQGDSAMYLCASSPAGAMGEKLFFGSGTQLSVL.